This T cell receptor (beta chain) originates from a study of vaccination effects on CD4 cells after COVID-19. The CDR3 has 15 residues. Germline lookup yields CDR1 SNHLY and CDR2 FYNNEI. V lost 6 bases to trimming and J lost 6 bases, with 18 bases between them. The data were produced by immunoSEQ multiplex PCR, yet TCRdb's version contains in-frame clones alone and is incomplete. This table has about 24,000 clones, under 80% appearing once. As to this clone: Its antigen is unidentified.

The ViraFEST assay expanded antigen-specific CD4+ T cells with viral peptide pools before sequencing. Culture lasted around eleven days before CD4+ T cell isolation. Participants completed two doses of the BNT162b2 or mRNA-1273 vaccine. Prior SARS-CoV-2 infection was absent in the vaccine recipients, as shown by negative nucleocapsid antibodies. The genes are TRBV2 and TRBJ2-1; D uncertain. This clonotype was sampled from a human donor who received a COVID-19 vaccine. The sample was CD4+ T cells from PBMCs cultured with HCoV-NL63 spike peptides, taken after COVID-19 vaccination. CDR3 nucleotide sequence: TGTGCCAGCAGGGGCCTATGGATATCGGGCAATGAGCAGTTCTTC. Amino acids: CASRGLWISGNEQFF.